This T cell receptor beta chain originates from a study of beta chain features in type 1 diabetes. Turning to this clone: What it binds is unknown.

Populations isolated by sorting all had purity greater than 95%. Study observations and caveats: The study found moderately but significantly shorter TCRB CDR3s in all four CD4+ subsets of Type 1 diabetes patients. Sequencing used cDNA, and cells with high TCR expression could therefore be over-represented. It was among patients, rather than healthy donors, that naive, central memory and Treg TCRB repertoires appeared more similar. In these data, an HLA type influence on TCRB rearrangement remained unresolved.

Germline V lookup: CDR1 SGHTA, CDR2 FQGNSA. Unmatched junction bases numbered 4, after V lost 4 bases and J lost 6 bases. The CDR3 has 14 residues. As every portion of the isolated RNA was reverse transcribed, the sequencing read expressed TCRB transcripts. Repertoires were generated with immunoSEQ multiplex PCR, while TCRdb's copy carries only in-frame clones and drops some. The sample has about 280,000 clones; around 16% are singletons. Sequencing was performed on naive CD4+ T cells from blood. The TCR sequence derives from a man younger than 30 with type 1 diabetes. The gene calls are TRBV7-2 and TRBJ1-5, with 9 bases identical to TRBD1. The CDR3 nucleotides are TGTGCCAGCAGCTCGGGACAGGGTAGTCAGCCCCAGCATTTT. Encoded protein: CASSSGQGSQPQHF.